The source of this T cell receptor (beta chain) is a study of shared clonotypes between healthy human individuals (dated by TCRdb to the early 2020s). Study-level background: The cohort included three men and two women between 18 and 49 years of age. For each donor, CD4 naive and CD4 memory were each run on three plates, CD8 naive on two plates, and CD8 memory on one plate. To estimate repertoire size and how much clonotypes are shared between individuals, the study performed deep sequencing of blood TCR repertoires from about 5 healthy adults. Different laboratories and diverse techniques were used to prepare libraries and sequence TCR repertoires, to increase sequencing depth and limit assay-specific biases. Leukapheresis yielded between about 0.94 and 9.5 billion PBMCs per donor.

Results and caveats for the whole study, not just this receptor: Naive subsets generally had larger estimated clonotype richness than memory subsets. Because the study included a small number of donors, the genetic and exposure-history diversity represented was limited. Sampling was limited to blood, and TCR repertoires in tissue likely differ from TCR repertoires in blood. Compared with non-shared clonotypes, clonotypes shared by all four sorted-subset donors had higher generation probabilities. Pairwise subsampling indicated that sequencing depth was expected to affect the degree of clonotype sharing among donors. About 5% of naive CD4, 3% to 3.5% of naive CD8, approximately 2.2% of memory CD4, and about 0.4% of memory CD8 clonotypes were shared across several donors. Rarefaction of sorted-subset datasets indicated incomplete sequencing despite the large sequencing depth.

The CDR3 goes from the cysteine to the phenylalanine over 13 residues. Only the CDR3 part of the read is kept: 39 bases, read in frame from the first base. From a lookup of the germline V gene, CDR1 and CDR2 are WSHSY and SAAADI. V and J lose 2 bases and 7 bases, and a span of 12 bases separates them. Using the deep immunoSEQ assay, TCR CDR3 regions were amplified from genomic DNA by multiplex PCR. For each cell subset, the extracted genomic DNA was distributed evenly across all wells of several immunoSEQ 96-well plates, and each plate served as one replicate. For sorted subsets, around 200 ng genomic DNA, equal to 30,000 to 35,000 T cell genomes, was loaded into each replicate PCR. Purified libraries were quantified with a Qubit 3.0 fluorometer, sized on a Bioanalyzer 2100, and re-quantified with the KAPA Library Quantification kit. Every immunoSEQ 96-well plate was sequenced on a dedicated single-read 150-cycle Illumina NextSeq 550 flow cell. The paper's processing steps were these. Because the immunoSEQ output held only junctional sequences and lacked quality scores, the filtering could not match the filtering applied to full-length reads. To assign V/J genes and CDR3, sequences were annotated against IMGT germline references using PyIR, a Python wrapper for IgBLAST v1.9. Reads were removed for weak V/J assignments (E-value above 1e-6), missing CDR3, stop codons, out-of-frame junctions, or ambiguous translated residues. V3J clonotypes were defined as sequences sharing an identical inferred V gene, J gene, and CDR3 amino acid sequence. Percentage overlap between repertoires was calculated by dividing the number of shared unique clonotypes by the size of the smaller repertoire. Richness of each repertoire was evaluated using RTK rarefaction, the Chao1 estimator, and Recon v2.1 estimates of unobserved clonotypes. OLGA was used to compute generation probabilities for all TCRbeta clonotypes that the gDNA method yielded from a few donors. TCRdb carries this immuneACCESS record with in-frame sequences only. Its versions omit some clonotypes, under half of them owing to an unresolved V gene in the studies checked, with the rest unexplained. The V and J calls and clone size come from that table; D and trimming were worked out from the DNA. Counted in this sample were millions of clones; around 95% of them appeared once. 0.1% to 0.15% of the sample lies in the top ten.

About this clone: Its target antigen remains unknown. The input lacks base qualities; no much larger clone sits a single base away.

Healthy HIV-negative adults with no recently reported acute infections or vaccinations were included as donors. Only Caucasian adults living in Nashville, Tennessee, USA were represented among the donors. CD4+ T cells were enriched by magnetic negative selection; naive cells were then positively selected on CD45RA, and the negative fraction formed the memory subset. Blood was obtained by leukapheresis, after which PBMCs were separated by Ficoll-Histopaque density gradient centrifugation and cryopreserved in liquid nitrogen vapor phase. Purity and quantity of every magnetically sorted T cell population were checked by analytical flow cytometry. Each sorted fraction had its genomic DNA isolated and then quantified by UV absorbance on a Nanodrop 2000c.

Here the chain combines TRBV10-2 and TRBJ2-7; a confident D gene designation cannot be given. Sequenced material: naive CD4+ T cells sorted from blood. The sample's cell subset or site label, in plain terms: CD45RA+ positively selected. The clonotype comes from a man younger than 30 in good health. The nucleotide sequence is TGCGCCAGCAGTGAGCTCAGTCCGAAGGAGCAGTACTTC. This codes for CASSELSPKEQYF.